The 11 T cell receptor beta chains reported below all come from one sample, sequenced in a study of T cell responses to AZD1222 COVID-19 vaccine. The assay was immunoSEQ multiplex PCR, and TCRdb's table has in-frame clones only and misses some. Of more than 85,000 clones listed, less than 90% are singletons. The specimen was peripheral blood, collected on day 0 of AZD1222 vaccination. These receptors were collected from an adult in good health.

V is TRBV2 and J is TRBJ1-1; TRBD1 matches 8 bases. The V gene's germline CDR1 is SNHLY and CDR2 FYNNEI. Trimming at V came to 5 bases and at J to 2 bases, leaving 7 bases not matched to a gene. The CDR3 is 15 amino acids. CDR3 residues: CASSLRTGSNTEAFF. CDR3 nucleotides: TGTGCCAGCAGTTTAAGGACAGGGTCCAACACTGAAGCTTTCTTT.

This clone was picked up one time. CDR3 nucleotide sequence: TGTGCCAGCAGTTTAGATAGGACAGGGGGCCCTGATGGCTACACCTTC. It translates to CASSLDRTGGPDGYTF. This chain connects TRBV27 to TRBJ1-2; TRBD1 agrees at 11 bases. The V gene end was trimmed by 2 bases and the J gene end by 6 bases; junction bases not matched to a gene: 8. CDR3 length: 16 residues. Looked up from germline, CDR1 is MNHEY and CDR2 is SMNVEV (reference sequence).

Written as DNA, the CDR3 is TGTGCCAGCAGCGTGGGACAGCGGAACACTGAAGCTTTCTTT. Translated, it gives CASSVGQRNTEAFF. V usage is TRBV2 and J usage is TRBJ1-1; 7 bases align to TRBD1. J lost 1 base, V lost 6 bases, and 5 bases had no gene match. This CDR3 is built from 14 residues. Germline assignment: CDR1 SNHLY and CDR2 FYNNEI. Complete variable domain (other parts from reference TRBV2 and TRBJ1-1): EPEVTQTPSHQVTQMGQEVILRCVPISNHLYFYWYRQILGQKVEFLVSFYNNEISEKSEIFDDQFSVERPDGSNFTLKIRSTKLEDSAMYFCASSVGQRNTEAFFGQGTRLTVV.

This chain links TRBV5-6 with TRBJ1-1, with TRBD1 identical over 9 bases. Germline-derived CDR1 and CDR2 are SGHDT and YYEEEE. CDR3 size: 14 residues. V lost 2 bases and J lost 11; bases outside the gene matches: 10. The CDR3 nucleotides are TGTGCCAGCAGCTTTGACAGGGGGATCCAGGGGGCTTTCTTT. Encoded protein: CASSFDRGIQGAFF.

The rearrangement joins TRBV7-2 to TRBJ2-7; 8 nucleotides align to TRBD1. V lost 5 bases to trimming and J lost 4 bases; unmatched junction nucleotides: 10. The CDR3 has 15 residues. Germline-derived CDR1 and CDR2 are SGHTA and FQGNSA. The chain's CDR3 is CASSPTAGQGYEQYF. CDR3 coding DNA: TGTGCCAGCAGCCCAACCGCCGGACAGGGTTACGAGCAGTACTTC.

The chain combines TRBV25-1 with TRBJ1-1, with D tentatively TRBD1 (6 bases). The CDR3 covers 14 residues. Looked up from germline, CDR1 is MGHDK and CDR2 is SYGVNS. The germline V and J ends were trimmed by 5 bases and 5 bases, with 15 bases remaining between them. The CDR3 spells CASSKQGGGTEAFF. The CDR3 region has the DNA TGTGCCAGCAGTAAACAGGGCGGGGGGACTGAAGCTTTCTTT.

The chain recombines TRBV19 with TRBJ1-1; D uncertain. The germline V and J ends were trimmed by 4 bases and 1 base, with 10 bases remaining between them. The CDR3 sequence is 14 residues long. Germline CDR1 reads LNHDA; CDR2 reads SQIVND (reference sequence). The CDR3 nucleotides read TGTGCCAGTAGTACCCTTGGGCCGAACACTGAAGCTTTCTTT. It specifies CASSTLGPNTEAFF.

Only one count was recorded for this clone. The rearrangement joins TRBV5-4 to TRBJ2-5; D may be TRBD2 (7 bases). The CDR3 runs to 15 residues. From germline, CDR1 is SGHNT and CDR2 YYREEE (reference sequence). The V gene lost 0 bases and the J gene lost 5 bases, with 14 bases spanning the gap. The CDR3 protein is CASSLALGGGETQYF. CDR3 nucleotide sequence: TGTGCCAGCAGCTTGGCCCTAGGGGGGGGTGAGACCCAGTACTTC.

This clone appeared a few times. This chain uses TRBV6-5 with TRBJ1-6; D may be TRBD1 (5 bases). Germline V CDR1 and CDR2: MNHEY, SVGAGI. V was pared by 0 bases and J by 9 bases, with 15 bases between. The CDR3 spans 16 residues. CDR3 sequence reads: CASSYSTWGAGSPLHF. The CDR3 coding sequence is TGTGCCAGCAGTTACTCAACTTGGGGCGCGGGTTCACCCCTCCACTTT.

This clone turned up a few times. The chain uses TRBV2 and TRBJ1-3; D is perhaps TRBD1 (6 bases). The CDR3 loop spans 16 amino acids. Germline loops: CDR1 SNHLY, CDR2 FYNNEI. With 2 bases removed from V and 4 bases from J, the gap between germline ends came to 15 bases. Here the CDR3 reads CASSESSGALGNTIYF. DNA of the CDR3: TGTGCCAGCAGTGAATCATCGGGGGCCCTCGGAAACACCATATATTTT.

In DNA, the CDR3 is TGTGCCAGCAGCCGGGGAAGCACAGATACGCAGTATTTT. Protein: CASSRGSTDTQYF. The chain links TRBV6-4 to TRBJ2-3; tentatively, D is TRBD2 (5 bases). Germline values: CDR1 MRHNA, CDR2 SNTAGT. This CDR3 spans 13 amino acids. V was shortened by 6 bases and J by 0 bases, with 7 bases between the two germline ends.